This T cell receptor (beta chain) was retrieved from a study of graft-versus-host responses after intestinal transplantation. Overall study findings and caveats: Within allografts, high graft-versus-host to host-versus-graft clonal ratios were seen among patients with graft-donor T cell macrochimerism.

As to this clone: Its antigen is as yet unknown.

CDR3 length: 19 amino acids. CDR1 and CDR2 (germline): GTSNPN, SVGIG (reference sequence). V was pared by 1 base and J by 4 bases, with 9 bases of the junction left unmatched. Some clones are missing from TCRdb's copy, which holds only in-frame ones; the method was immunoSEQ multiplex PCR. The sample lists some 45,000 clones, over 75% occurring once. The specimen was PBMCs, collected 524 days after transplant. The chain employs TRBV30 and TRBJ2-6; 14 bases are shared with TRBD2. The sequence came from a human patient who received an intestinal transplant, so some T cells may come from the graft donor. CDR3 loop: CAWSALRLAGGTGANVLTF. CDR3 DNA sequence: TGTGCCTGGAGTGCCCTCAGACTAGCGGGAGGGACCGGGGCCAACGTCCTGACTTTC.